This TCR beta chain was identified during a study of prognosis after radiotherapy for stage I lung cancer. Study details: All of the enrolled patients had stage I non-small cell lung cancer, and they joined between April 2018 and January 2019. Findings of the study overall: In patients receiving stereotactic body radiation therapy, unique TCR clone counts fell afterward, median roughly 10,000 versus 7,000.

This clonotype was detected many times. As yet, its antigen is unknown. This CDR3 has 13 amino acids. The V and J ends lost 3 bases and 4 bases respectively, with 7 bases between them. Germline-derived CDR1 and CDR2 are DFQATT and SNEGSKA (reference sequence). None of the patients had undergone chemotherapy or radiotherapy beforehand or had any other malignancy, and each showed node-negative status on CT and PET/CT. Researchers used two-round multiplex PCR to amplify TCR beta CDR3 starting from genomic DNA. Primers targeting each individual TRBV and TRBJ gene were applied in first-round PCR. TCRdb fed the multiplex PCR reads into MiXCR, producing one record per CDR3 protein. In the table there are around 25,000 distinct CDR3 sequences, around 36% of which are singletons.

This sequence was found in a donor older than 45 with non-small cell lung cancer. The chain joins TRBV20-1 to TRBJ2-6; no clear D gene. Sequenced here: PBMCs, sampled before or after stereotactic body radiation therapy (not recorded which). The CDR3 region is CSASEQGANVLTF. Here the CDR3 DNA reads TGCAGTGCTAGTGAACAGGGGGCCAACGTCCTGACTTTC.